This T cell receptor (beta chain) was obtained from a study of CXCR3-negative and CXCR3-positive naive CD8 T cells. Points from the study as a whole: More hydrophobic TRB CDR3s were found in CXCR3-positive naive cells than in CXCR3-negative naive cells.

On this clonotype itself: The antigen remains unidentified.

5' RACE with UMI labels generated the TRB cDNA libraries. TCRdb reworked the 5' RACE reads into one entry per CDR3 protein, no DNA. Here the sample table reports 75,000 to 100,000 distinct CDR3 sequences. Germline lookup yields CDR1 MDHEN and CDR2 SYDVKM. This CDR3 comprises 14 residues. This receptor was identified in a human donor in good health. Some clones in this sample may be carry-over from other donors' samples. Sequencing was performed on naive CXCR3- CD8+ T cells from blood. Stated subset: CD45RO-CCR7+CD27+CD95- naive CD8+ T cells lacking CXCR3 (TNR3-). The chain is built from TRBV28 and TRBJ2-7; TCRdb reports TRBD1, a call that lacks DNA to check it against. The CDR3 here is CASQPGLGSYEQYF.